One and the same sample provided the 25 T cell receptor beta chains below, sequenced in a study of control samples from healthy donors and cancer patients. Sequencing was performed with immunoSEQ multiplex PCR; in TCRdb, only in-frame clones are kept and a portion is missing. The sample carries about 92,000 clones, roughly 82% recorded once. The specimen sequenced was blood. Receptors originate from a woman in her sixties in good health.

The chain combines TRBV6-5 with TRBJ1-2; a possible D gene is TRBD1 (5 bases). V was shortened by 0 bases and J by 2 bases, with 10 bases between the two germline ends. The CDR3 consists of 15 residues. Germline V gene sequence: CDR1 MNHEY, CDR2 SVGAGI. The CDR3 protein is CASSYSRGRNYGYTF. The CDR3 DNA reads TGTGCCAGCAGTTACTCGAGGGGCAGGAACTATGGCTACACCTTC.

The rearrangement links TRBV28 to TRBJ2-1; 7 nucleotides line up with TRBD1. This CDR3 has 12 amino acids. J was trimmed by 9 bases and V by 5 bases; bases with no gene match: 4. Germline CDR1 is MDHEN and CDR2 is SYDVKM. The DNA for the CDR3 is TGTGCCAGCAGTACCTACAGGGGTGAGCAGTTCTTC. This encodes CASSTYRGEQFF.

V gene TRBV5-1 combines with J gene TRBJ2-7; D remains ambiguous. Germline loops: CDR1 SGHRS, CDR2 YFSETQ. Trimming left V 0 bases short and J 6 bases short, with 10 bases between. The CDR3 spans 13 residues. The CDR3 region is CASSLGEPSEQYF. The CDR3 DNA reads as TGCGCCAGCAGCTTGGGGGAACCCTCCGAGCAGTACTTC.

The chain employs TRBV9 and TRBJ2-7; 7 bases are shared with TRBD1. Per the germline V gene, CDR1 is SGDLS and CDR2 is YYNGEE. The V segment lost 0 bases and the J segment 6 bases; nucleotides outside the gene matches: 3. The CDR3 spans 13 residues. This CDR3 is CASSVDRGGEQYF. CDR3 bases: TGTGCCAGCAGCGTAGACAGGGGCGGCGAGCAGTACTTC.

The count of this clone is one. The chain uses TRBV2 and TRBJ2-4; TRBD2 agrees at 7 bases. Germline CDR1 is SNHLY and CDR2 is FYNNEI. This CDR3 is 16 amino acids long. Unmatched junction bases numbered 5, after V lost 3 bases and J lost 0 bases. CDR3 nucleotide sequence: TGTGCCAGCAGTGAGGGGGGGGTACTAGCCAAAAACATTCAGTACTTC. Translating gives CASSEGGVLAKNIQYF.

This clone was counted once. V gene TRBV28 combines with J gene TRBJ1-2; D remains unclear. The CDR3 sequence is 12 residues long. The V gene lost 7 bases and the J gene lost 2 bases, with 8 bases spanning the gap. The V gene's germline CDR1 is MDHEN and CDR2 SYDVKM. The CDR3 nucleotides are TGTGCCAGCATGGGTGGGAACTATGGCTACACCTTC. It is translated as CASMGGNYGYTF.

This chain connects TRBV29-1 to TRBJ2-5; D uncertain. This CDR3 has 12 residues. V was pared by 4 bases and J by 4 bases, with 10 bases between. Germline values: CDR1 SQVTM, CDR2 ANQGSEA. CDR3 region: CSVGASGETQYF. In DNA form, the CDR3 reads TGCAGCGTTGGGGCATCGGGAGAGACCCAGTACTTC.

This CDR3 is CASRKGQGQTQYF. The CDR3 nucleotides read TGTGCCAGCAGAAAGGGACAGGGACAGACCCAGTACTTC. The chain uses TRBV2 and TRBJ2-5; 9 nucleotides align to TRBD1. Germline-derived CDR1 and CDR2 are SNHLY and FYNNEI. V shed 6 bases and J 6 bases; nucleotides not matched to a gene: 5. This CDR3 has 13 residues.

The rearrangement links TRBV5-6 to TRBJ1-6; TRBD1 might be the D (6 bases). Germline V gene sequence: CDR1 SGHDT, CDR2 YYEEEE. V lost 4 bases and J 0 bases, leaving 11 bases between the germline ends. The CDR3 has 16 residues. The CDR3 DNA reads TGTGCCAGCAGCGACACAGGGAGCTCCTATAATTCACCCCTCCACTTT. It yields the protein CASSDTGSSYNSPLHF.

V usage is TRBV7-2 and J usage is TRBJ2-3; 8 bases map to TRBD2. The CDR3 contains 17 residues. Unmatched junction bases numbered 11, after V lost 5 bases and J lost 1 base. Germline V lookup: CDR1 SGHTA, CDR2 FQGNSA. The CDR3: CASSRNVGAGGTDTQYF. CDR3 DNA: TGTGCCAGCAGCCGCAATGTGGGAGCGGGGGGCACAGATACGCAGTATTTT.

The chain is built from TRBV18 and TRBJ2-2; D not resolved. This CDR3 is 15 amino acids long. The germline V and J ends were trimmed by 6 bases and 0 bases, with 11 bases remaining between them. Germline loops: CDR1 KGHSH, CDR2 LQKENI. The CDR3 DNA is TGTGCCAGCTCCCCAGGAAGTACGAACACCGGGGAGCTGTTTTTT. Encoded protein: CASSPGSTNTGELFF.

The chain uses TRBV2 and TRBJ1-6; 9 nucleotides line up with TRBD1. The germline CDR1 and CDR2 sequences are SNHLY and FYNNEI. The length of the CDR3 is 17 residues. With V trimmed by 4 bases and J by 9 bases, 13 bases remained unmatched. This CDR3 reads CASSAQTGGNIRSPLHF. CDR3 coding DNA: TGTGCCAGCAGTGCCCAGACAGGGGGGAATATACGTTCACCCCTCCACTTT.

The gene calls are TRBV6-5 and TRBJ2-5, with 8 bases matching TRBD2. There are 15 residues in the CDR3. CDR1 and CDR2 from the germline V gene are MNHEY and SVGAGI. The junction had 13 bases not matched to a gene; V was cut back by 8 bases and J by 5 bases. The CDR3 is CASSLGRLATETQYF. In nucleotides, the CDR3 is TGTGCCAGCTCTCTAGGCCGACTAGCGACGGAGACCCAGTACTTC.

This rearrangement joins TRBV12-3 or TRBV12-4 to TRBJ1-1; no clear D gene. The CDR3 is 12 amino acids. Between the trimmed V and J ends, which lost 2 bases and 7 bases, there was a span of 8 bases. CDR3 amino acids: CASSLRDFEAFF. Here the CDR3 DNA reads TGTGCCAGCAGTTTAAGGGATTTTGAAGCTTTCTTT.

The chain uses TRBV11-2 and TRBJ1-1; weak D call: TRBD1 (6 bases). CDR3 length: 15 amino acids. V was clipped by 0 bases and J by 5 bases, with 13 bases between them. Germline CDR1 SGHAT, CDR2 FQNNGV. As DNA, the CDR3 is TGTGCCAGCAGCTTAGACCCGGACAGTGAAACTGAAGCTTTCTTT. This sequence encodes CASSLDPDSETEAFF.

The chain's CDR3 is CASSVALDRGPTNEKLFF. CDR3 in DNA: TGTGCCAGCAGCGTAGCCCTGGACAGGGGGCCAACTAATGAAAAACTGTTTTTT. The chain is built from TRBV9 and TRBJ1-4; 11 bases are a match to TRBD1. The trim removed 0 bases at V and 0 bases at J, leaving 4 bases unmatched. The germline V gene has CDR1 SGDLS and CDR2 YYNGEE. The CDR3 spans 18 residues.

This clone was observed a single time. V is TRBV24-1 and J is TRBJ2-6; D could derive from TRBD1 or TRBD2 (5 bases each). This CDR3 contains 15 residues. Germline loops: CDR1 KGHDR, CDR2 SFDVKD. The germline V and J ends were trimmed by 9 bases and 0 bases, with 11 bases remaining between them. The CDR3 loop reads CATAGTPSGANVLTF. The CDR3 DNA reads as TGTGCCACCGCCGGGACCCCCTCTGGGGCCAACGTCCTGACTTTC.

This sequence joins TRBV11-2 and TRBJ2-7; 12 bases fit TRBD2. Germline V gene sequence: CDR1 SGHAT, CDR2 FQNNGV. This CDR3 contains 16 residues. The V segment lost 2 bases and the J segment 1 base; nucleotides outside the gene matches: 3. The CDR3 sequence is CASSLIGLAGSYEQYF. Here the CDR3 DNA reads TGTGCCAGCAGCTTAATTGGACTAGCGGGGTCCTACGAGCAGTACTTC.

The rearrangement links TRBV11-2 to TRBJ2-7; D not certain. The V and J ends lost 4 bases and 2 bases respectively, with 12 bases between them. CDR1 and CDR2 from the germline V gene are SGHAT and FQNNGV. This CDR3 is built from 14 residues. Here the CDR3 DNA reads TGTGCCAGCAGCTCCGGCCCCCCCACCTACGAGCAGTACTTC. Translation: CASSSGPPTYEQYF.

The rearrangement joins TRBV27 to TRBJ1-5, with 8 bases aligning to TRBD1. Trimming cost V 6 bases and J 0 bases; bases outside gene matches: 7. The CDR3 has 16 amino acids. Germline CDR1 and CDR2: MNHEY and SMNVEV (reference sequence). For the CDR3, the DNA is TGTGCCAGCAGCGACCTAGGGACAGGTAGCAATCAGCCCCAGCATTTT. Protein sequence: CASSDLGTGSNQPQHF.

The V and J genes are TRBV6-6 and TRBJ1-3; a possible D gene is TRBD1 (6 bases). Trimming pared 5 bases from V and 0 bases from J, leaving 11 bases between. Germline V gene data show CDR1 as MNHNY and CDR2 as SVGAGI (reference sequence). There are 15 residues in the CDR3. The CDR3 here is CASSNDRNSGNTIYF. The CDR3, as DNA: TGTGCCAGCAGTAACGACAGGAACTCTGGAAACACCATATATTTT.

The gene calls are TRBV6-5 and TRBJ1-5; tentative D call: TRBD1 (6 bases). Germline CDR1 is MNHEY and CDR2 is SVGAGI. V was clipped by 8 bases and J by 0 bases, with 11 bases between them. The CDR3 loop spans 14 amino acids. The DNA of the CDR3 is TGTGCCAGCTATGACAGGAATAGCAATCAGCCCCAGCATTTT. This encodes CASYDRNSNQPQHF.

This chain uses TRBV28 with TRBJ2-1, with D perhaps TRBD2 (5 bases). CDR1 and CDR2 from the germline V gene are MDHEN and SYDVKM. With 6 bases removed from V and 10 bases from J, the gap between germline ends came to 7 bases. The CDR3 is made up of 10 amino acids. The CDR3 bases are TGTGCCAGCAGCGTAGCGGAGCAGTTCTTC. Its translation: CASSVAEQFF.

The V call is TRBV12-3 or TRBV12-4, the J call TRBJ1-5; a possible D gene is TRBD1 (6 bases). The V and J ends lost 6 bases and 3 bases respectively, with 9 bases between them. The CDR3 totals 13 residues. The DNA of the CDR3 is TGTGCCAGCAGCCCGGGACACAATCAGCCCCAGCATTTT. Amino acid sequence: CASSPGHNQPQHF.

The chain combines TRBV27 with TRBJ2-7; D gene uncertain. CDR3 length: 17 amino acids. Germline values: CDR1 MNHEY, CDR2 SMNVEV (reference sequence). V shed 5 bases and J shed 0 bases, with 20 bases lying between them. CDR3 protein: CASSPHTTDLSSYEQYF. The CDR3 nucleotides read TGTGCCAGCAGTCCTCATACGACTGATTTGAGCTCCTACGAGCAGTACTTC.